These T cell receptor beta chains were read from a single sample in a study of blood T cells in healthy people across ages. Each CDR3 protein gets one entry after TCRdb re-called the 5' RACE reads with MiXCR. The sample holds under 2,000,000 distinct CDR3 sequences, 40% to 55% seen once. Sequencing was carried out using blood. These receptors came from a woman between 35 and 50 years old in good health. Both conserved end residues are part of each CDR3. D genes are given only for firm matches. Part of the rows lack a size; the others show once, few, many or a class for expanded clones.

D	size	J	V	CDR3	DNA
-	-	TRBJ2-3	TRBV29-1	CSVEESVTQYF	TGCAGCGTTGAAGAGTCCGTTACGCAGTATTTT
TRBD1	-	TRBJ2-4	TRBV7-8	CASSSEGRGPPLAKNIQYF	TGTGCCAGCAGCTCAGAGGGCAGGGGGCCCCCCCTAGCCAAAAACATTCAGTACTTC
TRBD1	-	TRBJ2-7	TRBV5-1	CASSFGTVYEQYF	TGCGCCAGCAGCTTTGGGACAGTCTACGAGCAGTACTTC
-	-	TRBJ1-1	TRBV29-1	CSVLLGGMNTEAFF	TGCAGCGTCCTCCTCGGGGGGATGAACACTGAAGCTTTCTTT
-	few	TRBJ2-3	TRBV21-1	CASSLYEGGSSTDTQYF	TGTGCCAGCAGCCTTTATGAGGGAGGGTCTTCGACAGATACGCAGTATTTT
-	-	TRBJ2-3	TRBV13	CASSFSTSIPDTQYF	TGTGCCAGCAGCTTCTCGACTAGTATACCAGATACGCAGTATTTT
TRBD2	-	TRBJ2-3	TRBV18	CASSPRSSGATDTQYF	TGTGCCAGCTCACCAAGGAGTAGCGGGGCCACAGATACGCAGTATTTT
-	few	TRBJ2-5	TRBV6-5	CASSYQGHLQETQYF	TGTGCCAGCAGTTACCAGGGACACCTCCAAGAGACCCAGTACTTC
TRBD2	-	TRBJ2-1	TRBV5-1	CASSLERGGLDEQFF	TGCGCCAGCAGCTTGGAACGGGGGGGCCTTGATGAGCAGTTCTTC
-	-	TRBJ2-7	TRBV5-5	CASSLGRGNYEQYF	TGTGCCAGCAGCCTTGGACGGGGTAACTACGAGCAGTACTTC
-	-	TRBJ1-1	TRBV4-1	CASREAGGLNTEAFF	TGCGCCAGCAGAGAGGCGGGAGGATTGAACACTGAAGCTTTCTTT
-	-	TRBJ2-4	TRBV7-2	CASSPPGRRPGSIQYF	TGTGCCAGCAGCCCTCCGGGACGACGCCCCGGGAGCATTCAGTACTTC
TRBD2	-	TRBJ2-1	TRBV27	CASSNLAGGLNEQFF	TGTGCCAGCAGTAATCTAGCGGGGGGGTTGAATGAGCAGTTCTTC
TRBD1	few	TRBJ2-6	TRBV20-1	CSASQGQGSGANVLTF	TGCAGTGCTAGCCAGGGACAGGGGTCTGGGGCCAACGTCCTGACTTTC
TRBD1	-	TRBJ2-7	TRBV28	CARDRTGGKEQYF	TGTGCCAGGGACAGGACAGGGGGTAAAGAGCAGTACTTC
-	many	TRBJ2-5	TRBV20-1	CSARDSLRETQYF	TGCAGTGCTAGAGACTCTCTAAGGGAGACCCAGTACTTC
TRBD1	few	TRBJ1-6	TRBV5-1	CASSLLQGDPPLHF	TGCGCCAGCAGCTTGTTACAGGGGGATCCACCCCTCCACTTT
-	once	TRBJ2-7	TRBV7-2	CASSSQGRGLGRYSDEQYF	TGTGCCAGCAGCTCCCAGGGTCGGGGACTCGGTCGATATTCGGACGAGCAGTACTTC
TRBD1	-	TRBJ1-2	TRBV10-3	CAISDRQGANYGYTF	TGTGCCATCAGTGATCGCCAGGGGGCTAACTATGGCTACACCTTC
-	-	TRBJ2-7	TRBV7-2	CASSLAAGTVGRHYEQYF	TGTGCCAGCAGCTTAGCTGCCGGAACCGTAGGTCGACATTACGAGCAGTACTTC
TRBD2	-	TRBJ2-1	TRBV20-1	CSAVWRGAYEQFF	TGCAGTGCTGTTTGGCGGGGGGCGTATGAGCAGTTCTTC
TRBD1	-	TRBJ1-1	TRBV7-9	CASSLSGGTRGTEAFF	TGTGCCAGCAGCTTATCAGGGGGGACCCGTGGCACTGAAGCTTTCTTT
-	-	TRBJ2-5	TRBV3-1	CASSHSGSYNEQYF	TGTGCCAGCAGCCATAGCGGCTCCTACAATGAGCAGTACTTC
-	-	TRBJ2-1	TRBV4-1	CASSGGPAQFF	TGCGCCAGCAGCGGAGGGCCTGCGCAGTTCTTC
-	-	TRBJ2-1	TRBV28	CASSFRGSIYNEQFF	TGTGCCAGCAGTTTCAGGGGCTCAATTTACAATGAGCAGTTCTTC
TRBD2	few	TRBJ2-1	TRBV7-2	CASSSGDGGAYNEQFF	TGTGCCAGCAGCTCAGGGGACGGGGGGGCTTACAATGAGCAGTTCTTC
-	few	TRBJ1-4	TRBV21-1	CASSKGQGGSEKLFF	TGTGCCAGCAGCAAAGGGCAGGGAGGCAGCGAAAAACTGTTTTTT
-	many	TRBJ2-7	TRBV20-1	CSLSGSYEQYF	TGCAGTCTCTCGGGCTCCTACGAGCAGTACTTC
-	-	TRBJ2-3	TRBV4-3	CASSLTSTRRGSPDTQYF	TGCGCCAGCAGCCTCACCTCAACTAGACGGGGGAGCCCAGATACGCAGTATTTT
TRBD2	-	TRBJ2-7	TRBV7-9	CASSLGVAGGDYNEQYF	TGTGCCAGCAGCTTAGGCGTCGCCGGGGGGGACTACAATGAGCAGTACTTC
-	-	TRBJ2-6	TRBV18	CASSAQDLSGATVLTF	TGTGCCAGCTCAGCACAAGATCTCTCTGGGGCCACCGTCCTGACTTTC
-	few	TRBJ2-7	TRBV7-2	CASSLDKGRYEQYF	TGTGCCAGCAGCTTAGACAAGGGGAGGTACGAGCAGTACTTC
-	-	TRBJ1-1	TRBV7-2	CASSLTAGAYTEAFF	TGTGCCAGCAGCTTAACGGCAGGGGCTTACACTGAAGCTTTCTTT
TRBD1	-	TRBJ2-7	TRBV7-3	CASSWTGGEPNYNEQYF	TGTGCCAGCAGCTGGACAGGGGGCGAACCCAACTACAATGAGCAGTACTTC
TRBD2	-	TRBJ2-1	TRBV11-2	CATRLAGRSEQFF	TGTGCCACACGACTAGCGGGGAGAAGTGAGCAGTTCTTC
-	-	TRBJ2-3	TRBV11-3	CASSPHRNTDTQYF	TGTGCCAGCAGCCCACACCGGAACACAGATACGCAGTATTTT
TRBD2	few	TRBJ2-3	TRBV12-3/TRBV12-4	CASSRTSGGWSTDTQYF	TGTGCCAGCAGTCGGACTAGCGGGGGCTGGAGCACAGATACGCAGTATTTT
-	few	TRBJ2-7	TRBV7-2	CASSFFRTLAGRPQYF	TGTGCCAGCAGCTTCTTCCGGACCCTCGCTGGGAGACCCCAGTACTTC
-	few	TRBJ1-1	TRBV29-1	CSVGVGPSGGNTEAFF	TGCAGCGTTGGTGTCGGACCCTCGGGAGGAAACACTGAAGCTTTCTTT
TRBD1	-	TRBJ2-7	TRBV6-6	CASSFTGTGWSYEQYF	TGTGCCAGCAGTTTCACCGGGACAGGGTGGTCCTACGAGCAGTACTTC
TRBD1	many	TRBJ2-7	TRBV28	CASSSRGTGSYEQYF	TGTGCCAGCAGCTCGCGAGGGACAGGGTCCTACGAGCAGTACTTC
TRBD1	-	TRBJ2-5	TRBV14	CASSQVTGGLGEQYF	TGTGCCAGCAGCCAAGTCACAGGGGGGCTAGGTGAGCAGTACTTC
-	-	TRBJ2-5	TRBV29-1	CSVTYGGKTQYF	TGCAGCGTAACCTACGGCGGAAAGACCCAGTACTTC
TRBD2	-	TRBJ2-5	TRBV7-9	CASRGDLAGYQETQYF	TGTGCCAGCAGAGGCGACCTAGCGGGGTACCAAGAGACCCAGTACTTC